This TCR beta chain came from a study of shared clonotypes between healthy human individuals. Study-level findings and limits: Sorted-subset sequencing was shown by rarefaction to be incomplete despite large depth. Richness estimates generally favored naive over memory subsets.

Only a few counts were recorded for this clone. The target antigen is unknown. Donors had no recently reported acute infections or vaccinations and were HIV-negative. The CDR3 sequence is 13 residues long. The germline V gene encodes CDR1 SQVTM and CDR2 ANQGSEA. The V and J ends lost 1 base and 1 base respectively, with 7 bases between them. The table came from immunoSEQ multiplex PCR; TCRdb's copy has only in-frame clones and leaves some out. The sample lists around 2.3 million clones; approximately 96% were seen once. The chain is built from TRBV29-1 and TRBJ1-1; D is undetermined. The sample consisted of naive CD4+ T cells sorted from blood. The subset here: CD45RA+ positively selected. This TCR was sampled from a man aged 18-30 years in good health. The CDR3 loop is CSVEVRSNTEAFF. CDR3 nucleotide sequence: TGCAGCGTTGAAGTAAGGTCGAACACTGAAGCTTTCTTT.